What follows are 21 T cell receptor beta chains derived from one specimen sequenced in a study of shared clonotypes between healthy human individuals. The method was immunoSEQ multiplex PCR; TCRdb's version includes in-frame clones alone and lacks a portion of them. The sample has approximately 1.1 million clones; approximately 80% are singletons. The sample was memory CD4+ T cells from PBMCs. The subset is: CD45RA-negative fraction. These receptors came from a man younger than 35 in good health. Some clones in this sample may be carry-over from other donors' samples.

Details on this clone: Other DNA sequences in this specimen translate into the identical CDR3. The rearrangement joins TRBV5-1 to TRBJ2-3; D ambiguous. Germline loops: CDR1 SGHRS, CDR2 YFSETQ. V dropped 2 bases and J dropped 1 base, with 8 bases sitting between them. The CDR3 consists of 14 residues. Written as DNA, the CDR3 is TGCGCCAGCAGCTTCAGTGCTGGCACAGATACGCAGTATTTT. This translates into CASSFSAGTDTQYF.

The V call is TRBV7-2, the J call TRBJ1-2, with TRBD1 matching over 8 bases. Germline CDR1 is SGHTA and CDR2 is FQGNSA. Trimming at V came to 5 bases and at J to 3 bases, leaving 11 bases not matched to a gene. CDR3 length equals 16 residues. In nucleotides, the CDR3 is TGTGCCAGCAGCCCGCAAATCCAGGGGGCTTACTATGGCTACACCTTC. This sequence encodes CASSPQIQGAYYGYTF.

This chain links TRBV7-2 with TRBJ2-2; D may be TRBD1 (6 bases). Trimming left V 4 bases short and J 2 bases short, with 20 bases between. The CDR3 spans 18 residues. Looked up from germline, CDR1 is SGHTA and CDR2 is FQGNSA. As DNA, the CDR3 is TGTGCCAGCAGCTCACGTCTTCTCGGGACATTAAACACCGGGGAGCTGTTTTTT. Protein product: CASSSRLLGTLNTGELFF.

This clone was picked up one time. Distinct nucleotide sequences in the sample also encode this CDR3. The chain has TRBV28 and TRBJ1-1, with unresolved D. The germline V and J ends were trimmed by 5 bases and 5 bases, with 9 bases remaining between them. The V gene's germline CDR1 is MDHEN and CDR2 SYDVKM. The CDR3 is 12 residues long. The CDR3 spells CASSVGSTEAFF. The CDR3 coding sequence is TGTGCCAGCAGTGTCGGATCAACTGAAGCTTTCTTT.

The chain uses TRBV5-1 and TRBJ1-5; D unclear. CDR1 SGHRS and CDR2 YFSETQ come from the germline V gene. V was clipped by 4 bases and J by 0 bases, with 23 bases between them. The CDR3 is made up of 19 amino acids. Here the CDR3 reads CASSPPQARPEHSNQPQHF. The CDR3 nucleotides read TGCGCCAGCAGCCCTCCCCAGGCCCGACCCGAACATAGCAATCAGCCCCAGCATTTT.

CDR3 nucleotides: TGTGCCAGCGGTTTACTAGCGGGAGCGGAGACCCAGTACTTC. This gives the protein CASGLLAGAETQYF. This chain connects TRBV7-6 to TRBJ2-5, with TRBD2 matching over 11 bases. Germline V gene lookup returns CDR1 SGHVS and CDR2 FNYEAQ. J was trimmed by 5 bases and V by 8 bases; bases with no gene match: 7. This CDR3 has 14 residues.

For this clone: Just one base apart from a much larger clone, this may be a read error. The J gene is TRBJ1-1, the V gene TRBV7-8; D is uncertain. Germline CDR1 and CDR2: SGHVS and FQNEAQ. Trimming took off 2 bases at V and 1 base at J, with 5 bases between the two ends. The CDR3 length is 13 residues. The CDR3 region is CASSLRANTEAFF. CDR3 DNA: TGTGCCAGCAGCTTAAGGGCGAACACTGAAGCTTTCTTT.

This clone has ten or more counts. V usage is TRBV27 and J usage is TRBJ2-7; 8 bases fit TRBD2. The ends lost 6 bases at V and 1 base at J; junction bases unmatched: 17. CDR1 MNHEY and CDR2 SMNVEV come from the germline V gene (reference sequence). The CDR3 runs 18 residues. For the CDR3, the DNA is TGTGCCAGCAGCCAATCCGGGACTAGTGCCCCAAAATCCTACGAGCAGTACTTC. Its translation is CASSQSGTSAPKSYEQYF.

CDR3 residues: CASSSMRLAGGGEQYF. The CDR3 DNA reads as TGTGCCAGCAGCTCAATGCGACTAGCGGGAGGTGGCGAGCAGTACTTC. The rearrangement links TRBV7-2 to TRBJ2-7, with 13 nucleotides matching TRBD2. The CDR3 contains 16 residues. The V gene end was trimmed by 4 bases and the J gene end by 6 bases; junction bases not matched to a gene: 9. CDR1 is SGHTA and CDR2 is FQGNSA in the germline V gene.

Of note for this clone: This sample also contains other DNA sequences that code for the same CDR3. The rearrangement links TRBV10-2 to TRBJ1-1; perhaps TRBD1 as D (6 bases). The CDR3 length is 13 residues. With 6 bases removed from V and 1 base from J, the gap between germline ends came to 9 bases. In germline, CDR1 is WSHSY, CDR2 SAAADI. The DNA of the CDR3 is TGCGCCAGCAGCCCGACAGGGAACACTGAAGCTTTCTTT. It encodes CASSPTGNTEAFF.

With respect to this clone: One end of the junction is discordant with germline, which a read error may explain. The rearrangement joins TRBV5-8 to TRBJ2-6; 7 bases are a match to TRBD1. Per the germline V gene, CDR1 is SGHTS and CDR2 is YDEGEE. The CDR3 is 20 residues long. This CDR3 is CGSSPEGGSWPRAGANVLTF. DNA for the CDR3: TGTGGCAGCAGCCCGGAAGGGGGCTCCTGGCCCCGCGCTGGGGCCAACGTCCTGACTTTC.

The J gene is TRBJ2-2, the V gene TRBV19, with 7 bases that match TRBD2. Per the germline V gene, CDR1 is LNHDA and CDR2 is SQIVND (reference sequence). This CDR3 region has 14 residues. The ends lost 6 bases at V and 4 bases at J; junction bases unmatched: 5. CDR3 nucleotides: TGTGCCAGTAGGGGGGAGCGGGGCACCGGGGAGCTGTTTTTT. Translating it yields CASRGERGTGELFF.

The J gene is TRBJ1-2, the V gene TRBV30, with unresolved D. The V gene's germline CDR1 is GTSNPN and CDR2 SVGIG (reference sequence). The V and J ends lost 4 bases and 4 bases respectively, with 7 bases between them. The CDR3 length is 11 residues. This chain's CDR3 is CAWNTVYGYTF. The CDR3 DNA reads TGTGCCTGGAATACAGTCTATGGCTACACCTTC.

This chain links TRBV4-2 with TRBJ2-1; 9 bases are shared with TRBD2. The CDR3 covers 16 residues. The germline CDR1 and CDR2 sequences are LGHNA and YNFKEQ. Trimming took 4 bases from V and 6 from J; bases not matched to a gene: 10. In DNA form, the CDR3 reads TGTGCCAGCAGCCGCTCCGGGACTAGCCAGACCAATGAGCAGTTCTTC. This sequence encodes CASSRSGTSQTNEQFF.

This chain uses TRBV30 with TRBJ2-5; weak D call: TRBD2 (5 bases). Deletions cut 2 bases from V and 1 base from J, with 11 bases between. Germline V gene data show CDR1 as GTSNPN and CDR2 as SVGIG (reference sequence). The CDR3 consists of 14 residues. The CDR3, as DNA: TGTGCCTGGAGTCCGGGGTGGCTCCAAGAGACCCAGTACTTC. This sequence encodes CAWSPGWLQETQYF. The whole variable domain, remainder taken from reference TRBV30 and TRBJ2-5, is SQTIHQWPATLVQPVGSPLSLECTVEGTSNPNLYWYRQAAGRGLQLLFYSVGIGQISSEVPQNLSASRPQDRQFILSSKKLLLSDSGFYLCAWSPGWLQETQYFGPGTRLLVL.

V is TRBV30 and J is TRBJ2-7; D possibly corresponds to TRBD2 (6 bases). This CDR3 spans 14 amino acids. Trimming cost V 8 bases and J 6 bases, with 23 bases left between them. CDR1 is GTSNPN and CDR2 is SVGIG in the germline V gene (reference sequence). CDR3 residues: CAASRGTGEVEQYF. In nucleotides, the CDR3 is TGTGCCGCCTCCCGCGGGACTGGCGAGGTCGAGCAGTACTTC.

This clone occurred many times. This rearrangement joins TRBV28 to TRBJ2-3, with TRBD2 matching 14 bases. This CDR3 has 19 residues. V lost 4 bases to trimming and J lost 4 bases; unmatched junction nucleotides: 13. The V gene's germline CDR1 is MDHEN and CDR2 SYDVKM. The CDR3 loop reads CASSSTSGRASGIADTQYF. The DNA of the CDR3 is TGTGCCAGCAGTTCGACTAGCGGGAGGGCCTCTGGGATTGCAGATACGCAGTATTTT.

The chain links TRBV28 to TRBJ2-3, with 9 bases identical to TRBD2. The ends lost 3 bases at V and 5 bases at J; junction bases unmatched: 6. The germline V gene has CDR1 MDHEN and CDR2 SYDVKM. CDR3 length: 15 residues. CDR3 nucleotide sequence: TGTGCCAGCAGTTTCTGGCGGGAGGGCCGAGATACGCAGTATTTT. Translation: CASSFWREGRDTQYF.

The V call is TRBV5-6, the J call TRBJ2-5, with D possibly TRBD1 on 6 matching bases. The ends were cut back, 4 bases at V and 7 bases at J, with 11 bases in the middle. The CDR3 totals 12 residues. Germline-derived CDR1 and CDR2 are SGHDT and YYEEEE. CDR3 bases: TGTGCCAGCAGCCGACAGGCCGGGACCCAGTACTTC. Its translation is CASSRQAGTQYF.

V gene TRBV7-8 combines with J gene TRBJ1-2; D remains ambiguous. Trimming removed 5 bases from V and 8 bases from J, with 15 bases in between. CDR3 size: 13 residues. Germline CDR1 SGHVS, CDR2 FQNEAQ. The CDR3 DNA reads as TGTGCCAGCAGCCCTGGTGGTGCGGGGGGCTACACCTTC. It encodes CASSPGGAGGYTF.

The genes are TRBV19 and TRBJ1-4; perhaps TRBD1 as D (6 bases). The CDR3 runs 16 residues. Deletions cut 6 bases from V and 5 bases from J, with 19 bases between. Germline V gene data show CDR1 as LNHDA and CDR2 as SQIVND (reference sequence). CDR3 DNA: TGTGCCAGTAGACCCCCTCGGGGGCAGGGGAATGAAAAACTGTTTTTT. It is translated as CASRPPRGQGNEKLFF.